This T cell receptor beta chain was identified during a study of graft-versus-host responses after intestinal transplantation. Study conclusions and caveats: The study found high graft-versus-host to host-versus-graft clonal ratios in allografts of patients with graft-donor T cell macrochimerism.

Plated together were some 200,000 CFSE-labeled responder cells and some 200,000 irradiated, violet-dye-labeled stimulator cells. Sorting was performed after the reaction on proliferating CFSE-low CD3+CD4+ and CD3+CD8+ responders. Assay used: immunoSEQ multiplex PCR; TCRdb lists only in-frame clones, some missing. Here the sample spans about 10,000 clones, over 30% being singletons. The germline CDR1 and CDR2 sequences are SNHLY and FYNNEI. There are 14 residues in the CDR3. Trimming stripped 3 bases from V and 2 bases from J, with 11 bases between. The chain carries TRBV2 and TRBJ2-7, with a weak D call TRBD2 (6 bases). The starting material was alloreactive CD8+ T cells from a mixed lymphocyte reaction culture, obtained before intestinal transplant. The subset was: CFSE-low proliferating T cells sorted from roughly six-day pre-transplant mixed lymphocyte reaction (GvH or HvG direction). The TCR comes from a human patient who received an intestinal transplant. The CDR3 is CASSDGTYAYEQYF. The CDR3 DNA sequence: TGTGCCAGCAGTGATGGGACTTACGCCTACGAGCAGTACTTC. The variable domain in full, completed from reference TRBV2 and TRBJ2-7, reads EPEVTQTPSHQVTQMGQEVILRCVPISNHLYFYWYRQILGQKVEFLVSFYNNEISEKSEIFDDQFSVERPDGSNFTLKIRSTKLEDSAMYFCASSDGTYAYEQYFGPGTRLTVT.